Below, one TCR beta chain is given with its context. The data stem from a study of blood T cell repertoires in COVID-19. Across the whole study: Acute and convalescent COVID-19 samples came from the United States, Italy and Spain.

The germline gives CDR1 SGHNT, CDR2 YYREEE (reference sequence). The CDR3 length is 15 residues. The junction had 6 bases not matched to a gene; V was cut back by 2 bases and J by 5 bases. All enrollees were about 18 to 89 years old and from 24 US areas. Participants had their cohort set by participant-reported clinical history. Recovered status in Cohort 3 required two negative PCRs, clearance, or symptom resolution. The protocol was immunoSEQ multiplex PCR, while the TCRdb copy is restricted to in-frame clones and leaves out a portion. The repertoire holds around 400,000 clones, 85% to 90% seen once, with 1.5% to 2% in the top ten.

The rearrangement uses TRBV5-4 and TRBJ1-4, with TRBD1 matching 7 bases. Input material: PBMCs or T cells enriched from blood (not recorded which). The TCR originated in a woman between 25 and 40 years old who had recovered from COVID-19. CDR3 sequence (DNA): TGTGCCAGCAGCTTCCGACAGGGCCCAAATGAAAAACTGTTTTTT. It yields the protein CASSFRQGPNEKLFF.